A single sample gave rise to the 8 T cell receptor beta chains below, sequenced in a study of T cells in Graves' hyperthyroidism and ophthalmopathy. Using RNA transcripts as the source, TCR beta CDR3 regions were amplified. With the HTBI primer set, the TCR CDR3 went through a first round of RT-PCR. TCRdb re-analysed the multiplex PCR reads in MiXCR, keeping a single row per CDR3 protein. Among some 420,000 distinct CDR3 sequences listed, approximately 14% were seen once. Sequencing used blood. Receptor source: a woman aged 18-29 years with Graves' hyperthyroidism.

This clonotype occurred many times. The V call is TRBV20-1, the J call TRBJ1-5; D remains unclear. The CDR3 extends over 15 amino acids. Trimming took off 3 bases at V and 1 base at J, with 13 bases between the two ends. Germline V lookup: CDR1 DFQATT, CDR2 SNEGSKA (reference sequence). CDR3 sequence (DNA): TGCAGTGCTAGCTTCGCCAGTAGAAGCAATCAGCCCCAGCATTTT. Its protein is CSASFASRSNQPQHF.

This clonotype was recorded many times. J is TRBJ2-5 and V is TRBV30; no clear D gene. CDR3 length equals 14 residues. V lost 1 base and J lost 2, with 11 bases in between. The germline V gene encodes CDR1 GTSNPN and CDR2 SVGIG (reference sequence). Here the CDR3 DNA reads TGTGCCTGGAGTGGAAGGGCTACACAAGAGACCCAGTACTTC. Residues: CAWSGRATQETQYF.

This clonotype was picked up many times. This chain joins TRBV29-1 and TRBJ1-5; D is undetermined. Per germline, CDR1 SQVTM and CDR2 ANQGSEA. The CDR3 extends over 13 amino acids. V was pared by 6 bases and J by 5 bases, with 14 bases between. CDR3 sequence: CSVGRTRDQPQHF. CDR3 bases: TGCAGCGTCGGACGCACACGAGATCAGCCCCAGCATTTT.

This clonotype appeared many times. The chain carries TRBV28 and TRBJ2-7, with TRBD1 matching 8 bases. The CDR3 length is 14 residues. V lost 5 bases, J lost 5 bases, and 8 bases stayed unmatched. Germline lookup yields CDR1 MDHEN and CDR2 SYDVKM. CDR3 nucleotide sequence: TGTGCCAGCAGTCGGACAGGGACTTTCGACGAGCAGTACTTC. This codes for CASSRTGTFDEQYF.

This clonotype was counted many times. V is TRBV5-1 and J is TRBJ2-7; 9 bases match TRBD2. Germline V lookup: CDR1 SGHRS, CDR2 YFSETQ. There are 15 residues in the CDR3. V shed 4 bases and J 4 bases; nucleotides not matched to a gene: 9. DNA for the CDR3: TGCGCCAGCAGCATCGGGACTAGCCAGGATTACGAGCAGTACTTC. Translated, it gives CASSIGTSQDYEQYF.

This clonotype was counted many times. The chain carries TRBV18 and TRBJ2-5; D is undetermined. CDR3 size: 13 residues. Trimming left V 6 bases short and J 5 bases short, with 13 bases between. Germline CDR1 KGHSH, CDR2 LQKENI. The CDR3 DNA sequence: TGTGCCAGCTCTGAGGACCTTCGGGAGACCCAGTACTTC. It encodes CASSEDLRETQYF.

In the case of this clonotype: Given a much more abundant clone one base away, this may be a read error. The rearrangement uses TRBV10-3 and TRBJ2-1; either TRBD1 or TRBD2 may fit D (5 bases each). The CDR3 contains 17 residues. Trimming took off 4 bases at V and 2 bases at J, with 18 bases between the two ends. Germline CDR1 reads ENHRY; CDR2 reads SYGVKD. The CDR3: CAISGNAGTDAYNEQFF. The CDR3 DNA reads as TGTGCCATCAGTGGTAATGCTGGGACGGATGCCTACAATGAGCAGTTCTTC.

This chain connects TRBV5-1 to TRBJ2-3, with TRBD2 identical over 11 bases. The CDR3 spans 14 residues. With V trimmed by 4 bases and J by 6 bases, 4 bases remained unmatched. Germline-derived CDR1 and CDR2 are SGHRS and YFSETQ. CDR3 protein: CASSTSGSDDTQYF. The DNA for the CDR3 is TGCGCCAGCAGCACTAGCGGGAGCGACGATACGCAGTATTTT.